Listed here are 16 T cell receptor beta chains from one sample, sequenced in a study of T cells in Graves' hyperthyroidism and ophthalmopathy. Amplification yielded TCR beta CDR3 regions, with RNA transcripts as the source. Using the HTBI primer set, a first-round RT-PCR was run on the TCR CDR3. TCRdb reprocessed the multiplex PCR reads via MiXCR and lists one record per CDR3 protein. The table records hundreds of thousands of distinct CDR3 sequences, just under 20% of them present only once. The sample consisted of blood. These receptors all come from a man aged 35 to 55 with Graves' ophthalmopathy.

This clonotype was counted ten times or more. The CDR3 bases are TGTGCCAGCAGTCCAATCCCACCGGAGGAGGTCATTCAGTACTTC. Protein sequence: CASSPIPPEEVIQYF. The chain has TRBV28 and TRBJ2-4; a weak D match, TRBD2 (5 bases). Trimming removed 5 bases at V and 9 bases at J, with 20 bases between. The germline CDR1 and CDR2 sequences are MDHEN and SYDVKM. The CDR3 runs 15 residues.

The chain couples TRBV20-1 to TRBJ2-5; TRBD2 matches 13 bases. CDR3 size: 18 residues. V shed 5 bases and J 4 bases; nucleotides not matched to a gene: 16. Germline V gene sequence: CDR1 DFQATT, CDR2 SNEGSKA (reference sequence). The CDR3 spells CSASPTSGRAGFAETQYF. CDR3 nucleotide sequence: TGCAGTGCTTCCCCAACTAGCGGGAGGGCCGGGTTTGCAGAGACCCAGTACTTC.

This chain connects TRBV19 to TRBJ1-5, with 7 bases lining up with TRBD1. The trim removed 5 bases at V and 5 bases at J, leaving 15 bases unmatched. CDR1 LNHDA and CDR2 SQIVND come from the germline V gene (reference sequence). The CDR3 runs 17 residues. The DNA for the CDR3 is TGTGCCAGTAGTGTACTTTCTCAGGGGGGTACGGATCAGCCCCAGCATTTT. Translating it yields CASSVLSQGGTDQPQHF.

CDR3 protein: CASGSVHEQFF. CDR3 nucleotides: TGTGCCAGCGGGAGTGTCCATGAGCAGTTCTTC. V is TRBV12-3 or TRBV12-4 and J is TRBJ2-1; weak D call: TRBD2 (5 bases). Trimming cost V 8 bases and J 8 bases, with 10 bases left between them. The CDR3 contains 11 residues.

This clonotype was counted only a few times. The chain combines TRBV7-9 with TRBJ1-2, with TRBD1 matching over 9 bases. Germline CDR1 reads SEHNR; CDR2 reads FQNEAQ (reference sequence). The CDR3 has 15 amino acids. The V and J ends lost 5 bases and 4 bases, in that order; junction bases with no gene match: 8. CDR3 nucleotide sequence: TGTGCCAGCAGCCCCGGACAGGGGTTGGGCTATGGCTACACCTTC. Residues: CASSPGQGLGYGYTF. Filled out from reference TRBV7-9 and TRBJ1-2, the complete variable domain reads DTGVSQNPRHKITKRGQNVTFRCDPISEHNRLYWYRQTLGQGPEFLTYFQNEAQLEKSRLLSDRFSAERPKGSFSTLEIQRTEQGDSAMYLCASSPGQGLGYGYTFGSGTRLTVV.

This chain links TRBV7-8 with TRBJ1-2, with D tentatively TRBD1 (5 bases). The CDR3 consists of 15 residues. The V end was cut by 4 bases, the J end by 1 base, with 13 bases between. Per the germline V gene, CDR1 is SGHVS and CDR2 is FQNEAQ. CDR3 sequence reads: CASSSRGGLNYGYTF. For the CDR3, the DNA is TGTGCCAGCAGCTCTCGTGGGGGACTTAACTATGGCTACACCTTC.

This clonotype was detected a few times. This sequence joins TRBV2 and TRBJ2-5, with 7 bases fitting TRBD1. The CDR3 runs 14 residues. Trimming removed 7 bases from V and 5 bases from J; junction bases left unmatched: 10. CDR1 is SNHLY and CDR2 is FYNNEI in the germline V gene. The CDR3 coding sequence is TGTGCCAGCACTTCGGACAGGAGGTTGGAGACCCAGTACTTC. Its translation is CASTSDRRLETQYF.

The rearrangement uses TRBV6-5 and TRBJ2-3; D is undetermined. Trimming removed 0 bases at V and 2 bases at J, with 9 bases between. The length of the CDR3 is 15 residues. The germline gives CDR1 MNHEY, CDR2 SVGAGI. The CDR3 DNA is TGTGCCAGCAGTTACTCGGGATTATACACAGATACGCAGTATTTT. Translating it yields CASSYSGLYTDTQYF.

This clonotype was recorded only once. The chain couples TRBV20-1 to TRBJ2-7, with a tentative D call TRBD2 (7 bases). Germline values: CDR1 DFQATT, CDR2 SNEGSKA (reference sequence). This CDR3 is built from 12 residues. V was cut by 5 bases and J by 9 bases, with 17 bases left in between. In DNA, the CDR3 is TGCAGTGCTCGCGGTGGGGGGGCCAGGCAGTACTTC. This gives the protein CSARGGGARQYF.

There are a few counts of this clonotype. V and J are TRBV12-5 and TRBJ2-2; D unresolved. With 6 bases removed from V and 4 bases from J, the gap between germline ends came to 6 bases. Germline lookup yields CDR1 LGHNT and CDR2 FRNRAP. This CDR3 has 12 residues. DNA of the CDR3: TGTGCTAGTGGCCCTAGCACCGGGGAGCTGTTTTTT. Its protein product is CASGPSTGELFF.

At least ten counts were recorded for this clonotype. This sequence joins TRBV20-1 and TRBJ2-3; 10 nucleotides align to TRBD2. Germline assignment: CDR1 DFQATT and CDR2 SNEGSKA (reference sequence). The V segment lost 0 bases and the J segment 2 bases; nucleotides outside the gene matches: 8. The CDR3 consists of 17 residues. The CDR3 region is CSARDAGLAGVTDTQYF. The CDR3 nucleotides are TGCAGTGCTAGAGATGCAGGCCTAGCGGGGGTCACAGATACGCAGTATTTT.

The chain has TRBV4-2 and TRBJ1-4, with D hard to call. Germline assignment: CDR1 LGHNA and CDR2 YNFKEQ. This CDR3 region has 17 residues. V dropped 0 bases and J dropped 5 bases, with 16 bases sitting between them. CDR3 region: CASSQEPRGLGNEKLFF. The CDR3 DNA follows: TGTGCCAGCAGCCAAGAACCTAGAGGGTTGGGAAATGAAAAACTGTTTTTT.

This clonotype turned up a few times. The rearrangement links TRBV6-2 or TRBV6-3 to TRBJ2-3, with 15 bases fitting TRBD2. The V segment lost 9 bases and the J segment 0 bases; nucleotides outside the gene matches: 16. The CDR3 runs 20 residues. Germline V gives CDR1 MNHEY, CDR2 SVGEGT. The CDR3 DNA sequence: TGTGCCAGATGGACTAGCGGGAGGGCTGGAGCCTCGGGGAGCACAGATACGCAGTATTTT. It encodes CARWTSGRAGASGSTDTQYF.

The chain combines TRBV20-1 with TRBJ1-4; 12 nucleotides match TRBD1. Germline CDR1 and CDR2: DFQATT and SNEGSKA (reference sequence). Unmatched junction bases numbered 2, after V lost 3 bases and J lost 3 bases. This CDR3 is built from 15 residues. The DNA of the CDR3 is TGCAGTGCTAGGGGACAGGGGGCCGCTAATGAAAAACTGTTTTTT. Protein sequence: CSARGQGAANEKLFF.

V usage is TRBV11-1 and J usage is TRBJ2-4; D unresolved. The CDR3 sequence is 14 residues long. The germline gives CDR1 SGHAT, CDR2 FQDESV (reference sequence). Trimming took 5 bases from V and 0 from J, leaving 8 bases between them. The CDR3 coding sequence is TGTGCCAGCAGCCAAAGTCTAGCCAAAAACATTCAGTACTTC. Protein sequence: CASSQSLAKNIQYF.

The chain uses TRBV7-3 and TRBJ2-1; 11 nucleotides match TRBD2. The CDR3 consists of 17 residues. Trimming at V came to 4 bases and at J to 0 bases, leaving 5 bases not matched to a gene. The germline V gene has CDR1 SGHTA and CDR2 FQGTGA. CDR3 nucleotides: TGTGCCAGCAGCTCCGGGACTAGCGGCTCCTCCTACAATGAGCAGTTCTTC. Residues: CASSSGTSGSSYNEQFF.